This TCR beta chain originates from a study of T cells in Graves' hyperthyroidism and ophthalmopathy. Regarding the study as a whole: Most thyroid clonotypes expanded above 0.001 appeared in blood too. Model output signaled ophthalmopathy a median about 6.3 months ahead of onset.

The investigators amplified TCR beta CDR3 regions from RNA transcripts. HTBI primers drove first-round RT-PCR of the TCR CDR3. MiXCR, applied by TCRdb to the multiplex PCR reads, yields one record per CDR3 protein. The data contain more than 300,000 distinct CDR3 sequences, about 14% of them singletons. Patients aged 18 to 65 had newly diagnosed hyperthyroidism of under 2 months' duration. Germline assignment: CDR1 WSHSY and CDR2 SAAADI. V lost 3 bases, J lost 3 bases, and 4 bases stayed unmatched. The CDR3 totals 14 residues. This clonotype was counted many times. The target antigen is unknown. The sample consisted of blood. The rearrangement joins TRBV10-2 to TRBJ2-7, with 8 nucleotides matching TRBD1. The origin of this receptor is an older woman with Graves' hyperthyroidism. DNA of the CDR3: TGCGCCAGCAGTGAAGGACAGGGCCTCTACGAGCAGTACTTC. It specifies CASSEGQGLYEQYF.